One and the same sample provided the 18 T cell receptor beta chains below, sequenced in a study of a mutant IDH1 vaccine in newly diagnosed glioma. Their antigen targets remain unknown. This table comes from immunoSEQ multiplex PCR, and its TCRdb copy is limited to in-frame clones, with some not included. The sample lists fewer than 45,000 clones, over 70% occurring once. Time point: week 23, last vaccination. Doses of 300 ug of mutant IDH1 20-mer peptide were given with topical imiquimod. Material: PBMCs, obtained from a glioma patient whose treatment included an IDH1 peptide vaccine. Receptor source: a woman aged 40 to 50 with glioma. Some clones in this sample may be carry-over from other donors' samples.

The chain couples TRBV5-4 to TRBJ2-7, with 8 positions matching TRBD1. Per germline, CDR1 SGHNT and CDR2 YYREEE (reference sequence). Trimming removed 1 base from V and 1 base from J; junction bases left unmatched: 1. This CDR3 region has 14 residues. The CDR3 sequence is CASSLQGASYEQYF. CDR3 DNA sequence: TGTGCCAGCAGCTTGCAGGGGGCATCCTACGAGCAGTACTTC.

The CDR3: CASSRGLGGRETQYF. The DNA of the CDR3 is TGTGCCAGCAGCCGCGGGTTAGGGGGCCGAGAGACCCAGTACTTC. The chain recombines TRBV7-2 with TRBJ2-5, with TRBD1 matching over 7 bases. With 5 bases clipped from V and 4 bases from J, the junction kept 10 bases outside the gene matches. This CDR3 is 15 amino acids long. Germline CDR1 reads SGHTA; CDR2 reads FQGNSA.

The V call is TRBV5-3, the J call TRBJ1-2; D gene ambiguous. TRBV5-3 qualifies as an ORF whose function is uncertain. Trimming left V 4 bases short and J 1 base short, with 23 bases between. The CDR3 is made up of 18 amino acids. CDR3 nucleotides: TGTGCCAGAAGCCCGGTAATGGGGTCCCCCCCTTTTAACTATGGCTACACCTTC. Protein: CARSPVMGSPPFNYGYTF.

This CDR3 reads CASHHGESGNTIYF. Written as DNA, the CDR3 is TGTGCCTCCCACCATGGAGAGTCTGGAAACACCATATATTTT. The rearrangement links TRBV6-1 to TRBJ1-3; D remains ambiguous. CDR1 and CDR2 (germline): MNHNS, SASEGT. The CDR3 is 14 amino acids. The germline V and J ends were trimmed by 11 bases and 1 base, with 15 bases remaining between them.

V and J are TRBV6-6 and TRBJ2-5, with D possibly being TRBD1 (6 bases). V was shortened by 5 bases and J by 1 base, with 8 bases between the two germline ends. Germline values: CDR1 MNHNY, CDR2 SVGAGI (reference sequence). CDR3 length: 13 residues. CDR3 sequence reads: CASSRDTQETQYF. The CDR3 DNA reads as TGTGCCAGCAGTCGGGACACCCAAGAGACCCAGTACTTC.

The chain recombines TRBV7-2 with TRBJ2-2; a weak D match, TRBD2 (6 bases). Germline V gene sequence: CDR1 SGHTA, CDR2 FQGNSA. Trimming took off 1 base at V and 6 bases at J, with 12 bases between the two ends. The CDR3 runs 15 residues. The CDR3 region is CASSLGPRGAGELFF. CDR3 nucleotides: TGTGCCAGCAGCTTAGGACCGCGGGGTGCCGGGGAGCTGTTTTTT.

This clone was seen a single time. V is TRBV29-1 and J is TRBJ2-7; 10 bases fit TRBD1. Germline CDR1 is SQVTM and CDR2 is ANQGSEA. This CDR3 has 13 amino acids. V gave up 6 bases and J gave up 2 bases; unmatched junction bases: 4. CDR3 coding DNA: TGCAGCGTGACCGGGACAGGGGCCTACGAGCAGTACTTC. Translation gives CSVTGTGAYEQYF.

The chain is built from TRBV9 and TRBJ2-7; D assignment may be TRBD1 or TRBD2 (5 bases each). Germline CDR1 SGDLS, CDR2 YYNGEE. V was clipped by 4 bases and J by 3 bases, with 11 bases between them. This CDR3 is built from 13 residues. For the CDR3, the DNA is TGTGCCAGCAGCTGGGACGTAGGCTACGAGCAGTACTTC. This codes for CASSWDVGYEQYF.

The V call is TRBV6-5, the J call TRBJ2-1, with a weak D call TRBD2 (5 bases). The CDR3 spans 15 residues. Germline V lookup: CDR1 MNHEY, CDR2 SVGAGI. The V gene lost 6 bases and the J gene lost 3 bases, with 15 bases spanning the gap. CDR3 sequence: CASSPQRFLYNEQFF. The CDR3 DNA sequence: TGTGCCAGCAGCCCTCAGCGGTTTCTCTACAATGAGCAGTTCTTC.

This chain connects TRBV4-2 to TRBJ1-2; D is ambiguous. The CDR3 is 12 amino acids. The germline gives CDR1 LGHNA, CDR2 YNFKEQ. The germline V and J ends were trimmed by 0 bases and 7 bases, with 6 bases remaining between them. For the CDR3, the DNA is TGTGCCAGCAGCCAAGAGAGATTTGGCTACACCTTC. Translating gives CASSQERFGYTF.

The gene calls are TRBV6-5 and TRBJ1-2; 7 bases fit TRBD1. The CDR3 sequence is 14 residues long. Germline assignment: CDR1 MNHEY and CDR2 SVGAGI. Losses at the gene ends were 7 bases for V and 8 bases for J; bases not matched to a gene: 13. The CDR3 here is CASTDSQTGQGYTF. In DNA, the CDR3 is TGTGCCAGCACCGATTCACAGACAGGGCAAGGCTACACCTTC.

This chain links TRBV4-3 with TRBJ2-1; D may be TRBD2 (6 bases). Per germline, CDR1 LGHNA and CDR2 YSLEER. Deletions cut 3 bases from V and 9 bases from J, with 15 bases between. This CDR3 is 14 amino acids long. The CDR3 region has the DNA TGCGCCAGCAGCCAGATGGAGGGGAAGGGTGAGCAGTTCTTC. Amino acids: CASSQMEGKGEQFF.

The chain carries TRBV28 and TRBJ1-1, with a weak D call TRBD1 (5 bases). Looked up from germline, CDR1 is MDHEN and CDR2 is SYDVKM. CDR3 length equals 14 residues. Trimming shortened V by 5 bases and J by 6 bases, and 16 bases separated the two germline ends. CDR3 coding DNA: TGTGCCAGCAGTCGTCCAGGGAGTCGGTCTGAAGCTTTCTTT. Protein product: CASSRPGSRSEAFF.

For the CDR3, the DNA is TGCAGCGTTGATGCGGGAGGGTATGGCTACACCTTC. Protein product: CSVDAGGYGYTF. V gene TRBV29-1 combines with J gene TRBJ1-2; D ambiguous. The CDR3 is 12 amino acids. The V gene's germline CDR1 is SQVTM and CDR2 ANQGSEA. V was cut by 3 bases and J by 5 bases, with 10 bases left in between.

In this sample, this clone turned up a few times. V usage is TRBV14 and J usage is TRBJ1-6; the D is unclear. Germline assignment: CDR1 SGHDN and CDR2 FVKESK. The CDR3 has 13 residues. The germline V and J ends were trimmed by 0 bases and 9 bases, with 6 bases remaining between them. The CDR3 reads CASSQDLSSPLHF. The CDR3 nucleotides are TGTGCCAGCAGCCAAGATCTAAGTTCACCCCTCCACTTT.

The chain carries TRBV7-2 and TRBJ2-7; 7 nucleotides align to TRBD2. The CDR3 length is 13 residues. V shed 8 bases and J 0 bases; nucleotides not matched to a gene: 4. The germline CDR1 and CDR2 sequences are SGHTA and FQGNSA. CDR3 nucleotide sequence: TGTGCCAGCCTCGGGAGGAACTCCTACGAGCAGTACTTC. Its translation is CASLGRNSYEQYF.

This clone has only a few counts. This chain joins TRBV6-1 and TRBJ1-1; weak D call: TRBD1 (5 bases). V gave up 0 bases and J gave up 6 bases, with 11 bases separating them. This CDR3 comprises 14 residues. CDR1 and CDR2 from the germline V gene are MNHNS and SASEGT. The CDR3 reads CASSEAGGWPEAFF. Here the CDR3 DNA reads TGTGCCAGCAGTGAAGCGGGGGGTTGGCCTGAAGCTTTCTTT.

The chain uses TRBV5-1 and TRBJ2-2; a weak D match, TRBD2 (5 bases). The CDR3 runs 13 residues. V was clipped by 7 bases and J by 5 bases, with 12 bases between them. The V gene's germline CDR1 is SGHRS and CDR2 YFSETQ. The CDR3 sequence is CASRGLGTGELFF. Here the CDR3 DNA reads TGCGCCAGCCGAGGGCTCGGGACCGGGGAGCTGTTTTTT.